The sequence of this T cell receptor beta chain was determined in a study of blood T cell repertoires in COVID-19. Data came from immunoSEQ multiplex PCR; TCRdb stores just in-frame clones and leaves some out. Here the sample spans about 16,000 clones, about 85% being singletons. The specimen sequenced was peripheral blood. The TCR was taken from a human donor in a cohort sampled during active COVID-19.

The CDR3 protein is CASSSSRGGPDTQYF. The CDR3 nucleotides read TGTGCCAGCAGTTCATCGCGGGGGGGCCCAGATACGCAGTATTTT. J is TRBJ2-3 and V is TRBV6-2 or TRBV6-3, with TRBD2 matching 9 bases. After removal of 4 bases from V and 4 bases from J, the junction contained 6 bases not matched to a gene. Germline assignment: CDR1 MNHEY and CDR2 SVGEGT. The CDR3 runs to 15 residues.